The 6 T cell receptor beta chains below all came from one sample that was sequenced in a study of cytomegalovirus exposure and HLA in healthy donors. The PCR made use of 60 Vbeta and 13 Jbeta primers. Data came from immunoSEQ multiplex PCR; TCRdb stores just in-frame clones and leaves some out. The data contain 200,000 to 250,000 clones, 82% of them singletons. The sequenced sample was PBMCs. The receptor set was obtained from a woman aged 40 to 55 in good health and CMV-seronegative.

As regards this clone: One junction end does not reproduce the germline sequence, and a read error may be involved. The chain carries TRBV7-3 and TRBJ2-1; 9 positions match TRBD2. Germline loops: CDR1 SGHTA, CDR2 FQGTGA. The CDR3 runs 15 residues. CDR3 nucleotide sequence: TGTGCCAGCAGGTTAAGCGGGGGGCCCTACAATGAGCAGTTCTTC. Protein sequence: CASRLSGGPYNEQFF.

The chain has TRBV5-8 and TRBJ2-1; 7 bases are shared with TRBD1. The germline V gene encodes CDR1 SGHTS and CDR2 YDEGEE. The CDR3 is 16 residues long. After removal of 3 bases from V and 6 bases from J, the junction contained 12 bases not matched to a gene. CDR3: CASSYRSTGRGNEQFF. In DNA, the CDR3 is TGTGCCAGCAGCTACCGGTCGACAGGGAGAGGCAATGAGCAGTTCTTC.

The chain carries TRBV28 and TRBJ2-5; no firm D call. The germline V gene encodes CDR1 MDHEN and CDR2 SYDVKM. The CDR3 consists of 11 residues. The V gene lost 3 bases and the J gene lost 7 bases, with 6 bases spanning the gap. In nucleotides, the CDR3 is TGTGCCAGCAGTTTGGCAGGGACCCAGTACTTC. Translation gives CASSLAGTQYF.

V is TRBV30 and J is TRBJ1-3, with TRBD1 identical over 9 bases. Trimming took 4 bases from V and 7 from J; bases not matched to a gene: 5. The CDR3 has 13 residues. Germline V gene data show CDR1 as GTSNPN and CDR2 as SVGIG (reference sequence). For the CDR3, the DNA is TGTGCCTGGAAAAAACAGGGGGCTAACACCATATATTTT. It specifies CAWKKQGANTIYF. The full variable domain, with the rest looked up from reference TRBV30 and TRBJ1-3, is SQTIHQWPATLVQPVGSPLSLECTVEGTSNPNLYWYRQAAGRGLQLLFYSVGIGQISSEVPQNLSASRPQDRQFILSSKKLLLSDSGFYLCAWKKQGANTIYFGEGSWLTVV.

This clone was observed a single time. CDR3 in amino acids: CASSPYSTDTQYF. CDR3 nucleotides: TGTGCCAGCAGCCCCTATAGCACAGATACGCAGTATTTT. The rearrangement joins TRBV9 to TRBJ2-3; D uncertain. This CDR3 comprises 13 residues. V lost 4 bases, J lost 0 bases, and 6 bases lay in between. Looked up from germline, CDR1 is SGDLS and CDR2 is YYNGEE.

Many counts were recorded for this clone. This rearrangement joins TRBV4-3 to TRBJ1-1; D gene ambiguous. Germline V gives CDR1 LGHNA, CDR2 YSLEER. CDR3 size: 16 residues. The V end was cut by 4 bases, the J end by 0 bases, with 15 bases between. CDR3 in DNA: TGCGCCAGCAGCCGCCGGCCCGGGGTCCTGAACACTGAAGCTTTCTTT. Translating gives CASSRRPGVLNTEAFF.